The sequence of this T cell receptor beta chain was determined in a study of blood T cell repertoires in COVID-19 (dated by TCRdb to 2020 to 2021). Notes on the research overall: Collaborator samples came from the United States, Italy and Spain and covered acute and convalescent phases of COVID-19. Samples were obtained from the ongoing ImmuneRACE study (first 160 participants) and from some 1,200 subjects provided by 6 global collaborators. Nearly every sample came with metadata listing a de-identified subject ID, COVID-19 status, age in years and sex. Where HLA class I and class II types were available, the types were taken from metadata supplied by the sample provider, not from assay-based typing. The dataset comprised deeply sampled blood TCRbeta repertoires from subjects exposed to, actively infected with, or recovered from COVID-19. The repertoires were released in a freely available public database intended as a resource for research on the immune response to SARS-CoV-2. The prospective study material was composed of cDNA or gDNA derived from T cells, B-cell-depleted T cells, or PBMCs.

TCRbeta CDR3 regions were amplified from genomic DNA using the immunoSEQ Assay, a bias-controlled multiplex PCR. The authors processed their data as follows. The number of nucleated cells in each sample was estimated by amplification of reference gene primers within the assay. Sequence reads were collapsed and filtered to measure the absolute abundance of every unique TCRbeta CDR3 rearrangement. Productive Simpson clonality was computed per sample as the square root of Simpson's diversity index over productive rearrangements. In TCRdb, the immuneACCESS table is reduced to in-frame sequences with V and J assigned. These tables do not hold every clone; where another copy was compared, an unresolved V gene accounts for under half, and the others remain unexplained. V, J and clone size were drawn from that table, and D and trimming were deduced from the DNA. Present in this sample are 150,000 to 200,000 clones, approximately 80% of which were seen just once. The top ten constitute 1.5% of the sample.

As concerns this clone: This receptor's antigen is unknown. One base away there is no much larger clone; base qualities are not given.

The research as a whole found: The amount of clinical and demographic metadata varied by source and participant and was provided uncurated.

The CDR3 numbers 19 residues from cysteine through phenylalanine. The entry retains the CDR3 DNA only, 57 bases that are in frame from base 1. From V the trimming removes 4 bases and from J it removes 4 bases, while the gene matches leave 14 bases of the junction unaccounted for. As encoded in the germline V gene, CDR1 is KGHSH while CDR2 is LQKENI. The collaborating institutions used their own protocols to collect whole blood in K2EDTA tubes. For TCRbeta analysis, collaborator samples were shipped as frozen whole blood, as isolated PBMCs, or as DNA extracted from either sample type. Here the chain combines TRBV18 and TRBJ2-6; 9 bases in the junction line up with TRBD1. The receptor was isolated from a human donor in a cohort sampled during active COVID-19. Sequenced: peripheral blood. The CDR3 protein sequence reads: CASSRTDRGRERGANVLTF. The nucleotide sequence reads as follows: TGTGCCAGCTCACGGACGGACAGGGGCCGTGAGCGCGGGGCCAACGTCCTGACTTTC.